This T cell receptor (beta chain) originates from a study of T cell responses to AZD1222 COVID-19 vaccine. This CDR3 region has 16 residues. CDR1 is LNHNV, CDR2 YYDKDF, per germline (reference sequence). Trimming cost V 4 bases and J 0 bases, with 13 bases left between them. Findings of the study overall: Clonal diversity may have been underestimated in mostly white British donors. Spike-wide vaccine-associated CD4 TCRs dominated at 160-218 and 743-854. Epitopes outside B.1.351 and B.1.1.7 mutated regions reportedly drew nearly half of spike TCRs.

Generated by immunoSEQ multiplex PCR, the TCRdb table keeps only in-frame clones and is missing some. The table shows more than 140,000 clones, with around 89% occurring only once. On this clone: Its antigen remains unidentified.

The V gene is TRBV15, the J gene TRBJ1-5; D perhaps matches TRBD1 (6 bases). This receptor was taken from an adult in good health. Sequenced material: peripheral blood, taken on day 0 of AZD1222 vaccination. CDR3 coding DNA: TGTGCCACCAGCACGGGGACAAGCTATAGCAATCAGCCCCAGCATTTT. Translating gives CATSTGTSYSNQPQHF.